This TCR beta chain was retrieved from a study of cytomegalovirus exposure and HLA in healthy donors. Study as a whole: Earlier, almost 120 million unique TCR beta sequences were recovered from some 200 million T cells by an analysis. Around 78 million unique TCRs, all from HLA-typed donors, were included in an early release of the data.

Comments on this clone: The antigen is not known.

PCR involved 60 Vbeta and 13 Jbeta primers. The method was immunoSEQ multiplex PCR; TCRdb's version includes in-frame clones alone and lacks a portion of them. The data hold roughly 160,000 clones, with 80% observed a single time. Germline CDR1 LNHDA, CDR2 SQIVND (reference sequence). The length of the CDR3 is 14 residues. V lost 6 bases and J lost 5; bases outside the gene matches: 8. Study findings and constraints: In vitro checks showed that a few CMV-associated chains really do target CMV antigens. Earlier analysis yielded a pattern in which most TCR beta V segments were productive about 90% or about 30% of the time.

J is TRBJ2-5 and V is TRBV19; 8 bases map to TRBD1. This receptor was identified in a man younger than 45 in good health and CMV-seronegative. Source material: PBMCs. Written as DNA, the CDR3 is TGTGCCAGTAGGGATGGACAGGGCGGGGAGACCCAGTACTTC. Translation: CASRDGQGGETQYF.